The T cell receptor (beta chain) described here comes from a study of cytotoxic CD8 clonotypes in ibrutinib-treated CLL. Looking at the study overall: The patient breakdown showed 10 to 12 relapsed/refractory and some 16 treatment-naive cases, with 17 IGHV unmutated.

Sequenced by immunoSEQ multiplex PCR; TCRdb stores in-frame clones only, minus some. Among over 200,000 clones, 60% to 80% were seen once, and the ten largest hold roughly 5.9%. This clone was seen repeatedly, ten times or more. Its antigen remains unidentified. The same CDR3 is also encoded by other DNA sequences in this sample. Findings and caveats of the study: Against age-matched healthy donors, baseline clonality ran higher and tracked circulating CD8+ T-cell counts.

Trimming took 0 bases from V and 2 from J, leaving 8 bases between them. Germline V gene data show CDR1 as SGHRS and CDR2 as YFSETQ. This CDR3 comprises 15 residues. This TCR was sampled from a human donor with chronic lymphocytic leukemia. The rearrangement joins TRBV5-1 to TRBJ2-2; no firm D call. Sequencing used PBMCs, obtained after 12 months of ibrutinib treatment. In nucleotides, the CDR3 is TGCGCCAGCAGCTTGGGGCACAGAAACACCGGGGAGCTGTTTTTT. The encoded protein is CASSLGHRNTGELFF.